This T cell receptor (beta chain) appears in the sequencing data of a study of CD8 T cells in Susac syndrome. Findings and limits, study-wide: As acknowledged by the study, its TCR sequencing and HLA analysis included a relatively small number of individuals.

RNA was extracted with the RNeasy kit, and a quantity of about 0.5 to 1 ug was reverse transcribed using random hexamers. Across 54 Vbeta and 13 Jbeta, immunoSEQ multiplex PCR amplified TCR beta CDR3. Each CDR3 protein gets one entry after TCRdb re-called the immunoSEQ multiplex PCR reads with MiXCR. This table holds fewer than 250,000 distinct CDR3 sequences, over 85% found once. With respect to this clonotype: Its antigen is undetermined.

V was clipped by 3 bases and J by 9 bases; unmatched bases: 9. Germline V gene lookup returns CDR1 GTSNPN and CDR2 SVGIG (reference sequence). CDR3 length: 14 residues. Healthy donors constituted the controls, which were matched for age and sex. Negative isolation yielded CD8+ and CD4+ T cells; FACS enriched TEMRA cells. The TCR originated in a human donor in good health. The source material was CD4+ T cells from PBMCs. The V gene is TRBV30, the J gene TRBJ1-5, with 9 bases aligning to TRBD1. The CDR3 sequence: CAWRAGDRESPQHF. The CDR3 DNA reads TGTGCCTGGAGAGCTGGGGACAGGGAATCGCCCCAGCATTTT.